This TCR beta chain is from a study of blood T cell repertoires in COVID-19. Across the whole study: PBMCs, B-cell-depleted T cells, or T cells were the source of the cDNA or gDNA that made up the material.

The CDR3 runs to 16 residues. CDR1 is SGHTA, CDR2 FQGTGA, per germline. Trimming took 4 bases from V and 3 from J; bases not matched to a gene: 8. As processed by the authors: Cell counts per sample came from amplifying reference gene primers. Only in-frame clones appear in the TCRdb table, and some are missing; sequencing was by immunoSEQ multiplex PCR. V and J calls and clone size are copied from that table; D and trimming were computed from the DNA. The data show roughly 230,000 clones, about four fifths seen once. The rearrangement joins TRBV7-3 to TRBJ2-5; 10 bases line up with TRBD2. Sequences were obtained from peripheral blood. This clonotype was obtained from a woman aged 80 or older with acute or convalescent COVID-19. For the CDR3, the DNA is TGTGCCAGCAGCTCCCGGGTAGCGGGGGGTAAAGAGACCCAGTACTTC. Its translation is CASSSRVAGGKETQYF.